Shown below are 17 T cell receptor beta chains from a single sample sequenced in a study of blood T cell repertoires in COVID-19. Profiled with immunoSEQ multiplex PCR; TCRdb holds only in-frame clones, not every one. The sample holds around 86,000 clones, more than 75% seen once. The sequencing input was peripheral blood. Receptor source: a woman of 80 years or more with acute or convalescent COVID-19.

This chain connects TRBV21-1 to TRBJ1-1. TRBV21-1 is noted as a pseudogene. The CDR3 length is 14 residues. The CDR3 nucleotides are TGTGCCAGCAGCAACGGGGGGCTAGGCACTGAAGCTTTCTTT. This sequence encodes CASSNGGLGTEAFF.

The chain combines TRBV19 with TRBJ1-2, with TRBD1 matching over 8 bases. The germline V gene encodes CDR1 LNHDA and CDR2 SQIVND (reference sequence). The CDR3 has 14 residues. With V trimmed by 5 bases and J by 6 bases, 8 bases remained unmatched. Here the CDR3 DNA reads TGTGCCAGTAGTTACCGCTTACAGGGGGATGGCTACACCTTC. Translated, it gives CASSYRLQGDGYTF.

The chain has TRBV19 and TRBJ2-2; TRBD1 is a possible D gene (5 bases). The CDR3 totals 15 residues. Germline CDR1 LNHDA, CDR2 SQIVND (reference sequence). Trimming stripped 3 bases from V and 0 bases from J, with 8 bases between. The CDR3 bases are TGTGCCAGTAGTATGGTGACAGCGAACACCGGGGAGCTGTTTTTT. This gives the protein CASSMVTANTGELFF.

This chain links TRBV14 with TRBJ1-3; D uncertain. Germline loops: CDR1 SGHDN, CDR2 FVKESK. Trimming removed 3 bases from V and 0 bases from J, with 6 bases in between. This CDR3 region has 14 residues. CDR3 loop: CASSQLSSGNTIYF. CDR3 sequence (DNA): TGTGCCAGCAGCCAGCTGAGCTCTGGAAACACCATATATTTT.

This clone was seen a few times. The chain combines TRBV9 with TRBJ1-6; D remains unclear. CDR3 size: 15 residues. V shed 0 bases and J shed 4 bases, with 8 bases lying between them. Germline lookup yields CDR1 SGDLS and CDR2 YYNGEE. This CDR3 is CASSVEAVYNSPLHF. DNA of the CDR3: TGTGCCAGCAGCGTAGAGGCGGTTTATAATTCACCCCTCCACTTT.

V gene TRBV4-3 combines with J gene TRBJ2-1, with 7 positions matching TRBD2. Germline CDR1 LGHNA, CDR2 YSLEER. The CDR3 is 13 amino acids. V dropped 1 base and J dropped 10; count of bases not matched to a gene: 4. The CDR3 nucleotides are TGCGCCAGCAGCCAAGGGGAGCGGGACGAGCAGTTCTTC. Its translation is CASSQGERDEQFF.

The chain combines TRBV7-9 with TRBJ2-3; the D gene is possibly TRBD2 (5 bases). Between the trimmed V and J ends, which lost 3 bases and 0 bases, there was a span of 10 bases. The CDR3 is 15 residues long. The germline CDR1 and CDR2 sequences are SEHNR and FQNEAQ (reference sequence). As DNA, the CDR3 is TGTGCCAGCAGCTTCACCAGCGGTAGCACAGATACGCAGTATTTT. It translates to CASSFTSGSTDTQYF.

The chain employs TRBV6-2 or TRBV6-3 and TRBJ1-5; tentative D call: TRBD1 (6 bases). The germline V gene has CDR1 MNHEY and CDR2 SVGEGT. The CDR3 covers 16 residues. With 0 bases removed from V and 1 base from J, the gap between germline ends came to 10 bases. CDR3 nucleotide sequence: TGTGCCAGCAGTTACTCAGGGGGTCAGAGCAATCAGCCCCAGCATTTT. This translates into CASSYSGGQSNQPQHF.

V is TRBV7-3 and J is TRBJ2-5; perhaps TRBD2 as D (5 bases). The V and J ends lost 5 bases and 2 bases respectively, with 9 bases between them. The length of the CDR3 is 13 residues. Germline V gives CDR1 SGHTA, CDR2 FQGTGA. This CDR3 is CASSPGNQETQYF. The CDR3 DNA reads TGTGCCAGCAGCCCGGGGAATCAAGAGACCCAGTACTTC.

The gene calls are TRBV18 and TRBJ2-3, with TRBD2 as a possible D gene (7 bases). Germline V gene sequence: CDR1 KGHSH, CDR2 LQKENI. V was shortened by 3 bases and J by 2 bases, with 9 bases between the two germline ends. CDR3 length: 14 amino acids. CDR3 amino acids: CASSPAGATDTQYF. CDR3 bases: TGTGCCAGCTCACCGGCGGGGGCCACAGATACGCAGTATTTT.

The rearrangement joins TRBV7-3 to TRBJ1-2; a possible D gene is TRBD1 (5 bases). CDR3 length equals 14 residues. Between the trimmed V and J ends, which lost 5 bases and 7 bases, there was a span of 17 bases. CDR1 is SGHTA, CDR2 FQGTGA, per germline. CDR3 region: CASSSGRMGGGYTF. The CDR3 DNA is TGTGCCAGCAGCAGCGGGCGCATGGGGGGTGGCTACACCTTC.

CDR3 bases: TGTGCCAGCAGTTACTCTGGACTAGCGGGAGTAACGCAGTTCTTC. Translation gives CASSYSGLAGVTQFF. The chain employs TRBV6-5 and TRBJ2-1, with TRBD2 identical over 13 bases. The CDR3 sequence is 15 residues long. Germline CDR1 and CDR2: MNHEY and SVGAGI. Trimming at V came to 0 bases and at J to 12 bases, leaving 5 bases not matched to a gene.

The J gene is TRBJ2-2, the V gene TRBV30; D not certain. The CDR3 contains 14 residues. The germline CDR1 and CDR2 sequences are GTSNPN and SVGIG (reference sequence). The ends were cut back, 3 bases at V and 6 bases at J, with 14 bases in the middle. The CDR3 spells CAWRPGQTSGELFF. The CDR3 bases are TGTGCCTGGAGACCAGGCCAGACCTCCGGGGAGCTGTTTTTT. Full variable domain (remainder filled in from reference TRBV30 and TRBJ2-2): SQTIHQWPATLVQPVGSPLSLECTVEGTSNPNLYWYRQAAGRGLQLLFYSVGIGQISSEVPQNLSASRPQDRQFILSSKKLLLSDSGFYLCAWRPGQTSGELFFGEGSRLTVL.

This CDR3 reads CASSQTGRNTIYF. The CDR3 DNA sequence: TGTGCCAGCAGCCAGACAGGGAGGAACACCATATATTTT. The J gene is TRBJ1-3, the V gene TRBV7-8, with 7 nucleotides matching TRBD1. V lost 5 bases and J lost 7; bases outside the gene matches: 5. CDR1 SGHVS and CDR2 FQNEAQ come from the germline V gene. The CDR3 is made up of 13 amino acids.

The rearrangement links TRBV5-4 to TRBJ1-5, with 7 bases that match TRBD1. CDR1 and CDR2 from the germline V gene are SGHNT and YYREEE (reference sequence). J was trimmed by 4 bases and V by 4 bases; bases with no gene match: 8. The CDR3 contains 15 residues. Here the CDR3 DNA reads TGTGCCAGCAGCCCCGGGACAGACCCTAATCAGCCCCAGCATTTT. Translating it yields CASSPGTDPNQPQHF.

The V and J genes are TRBV5-5 and TRBJ2-7; 9 nucleotides line up with TRBD1. The V gene end was trimmed by 0 bases and the J gene end by 6 bases; junction bases not matched to a gene: 4. The CDR3 extends over 14 amino acids. Germline CDR1 SGHKS, CDR2 YYEKEE (reference sequence). In DNA, the CDR3 is TGTGCCAGCAGCTTGGACAGGGGGCTTCGCGAGCAGTACTTC. Its translation is CASSLDRGLREQYF. Using reference TRBV5-5 and TRBJ2-7 for the parts outside the CDR3, the full variable domain is DAGVTQSPTHLIKTRGQQVTLRCSPISGHKSVSWYQQVLGQGPQFIFQYYEKEERGRGNFPDRFSARQFPNYSSELNVNALLLGDSALYLCASSLDRGLREQYFGPGTRLTVT.

V gene TRBV6-5 combines with J gene TRBJ1-2, with 7 bases aligning to TRBD1. The CDR3 consists of 14 residues. J lost 2 bases, V lost 2 bases, and 2 bases had no gene match. The germline CDR1 and CDR2 sequences are MNHEY and SVGAGI. CDR3 nucleotides: TGTGCCAGCAGTTACCGGGGACAGAACTATGGCTACACCTTC. Its protein product is CASSYRGQNYGYTF.